These T cell receptor beta chains were read from a single sample in a study of T cell repertoires in cytomegalovirus infection. TCRdb analysed the reads with MiXCR anew, one entry per CDR3 protein. The repertoire consists of roughly 760,000 distinct CDR3 sequences, with roughly a third occurring once and the leading ten covering about 2.8%. Sequencing input: PBMCs. These receptors originate from a human donor in good health (CMV status not recorded). Some clones in this sample may be carry-over from other donors' samples. The CDR3 runs from the conserved cysteine through the conserved F or W. Fields, in order: clone size, J gene, V gene, D gene, CDR3 DNA, CDR3 protein. D genes are given only for firm matches. Clone sizes are given selectively: once, few, many, or a class where the clone is expanded.

few | TRBJ2-7 | TRBV27 | NA | TGTGCCAGCAGTTTACAGGGGACACGCTACGAGCAGTACTTC | CASSLQGTRYEQYF
many | TRBJ2-7 | TRBV6-5 | NA | TGTGCCAGCAGTTACACTTCGAGCTACGAGCAGTACTTC | CASSYTSSYEQYF
NA | TRBJ1-5 | TRBV28 | NA | TGTGCCAGCAGTGAGATAGGAGGTGGCAATCAGCCCCAGCATTTT | CASSEIGGGNQPQHF
few | TRBJ2-5 | TRBV18 | TRBD2 | TGTGCCAGCTCACCACGAAGGCTAGCGGGACCTAACCAAGAGACCCAGTACTTC | CASSPRRLAGPNQETQYF
few | TRBJ1-5 | TRBV19 | TRBD1 | TGTGCCAGTAGTAGGGAAGACAGGGGACATCAGCCCCAGCATTTT | CASSREDRGHQPQHF
NA | TRBJ2-5 | TRBV2 | NA | TGTGCCAGCAGTGGTGGGACGGAGGTGGCCCCCCAAGAGACCCAGTACTTC | CASSGGTEVAPQETQYF
few | TRBJ1-3 | TRBV7-2 | NA | TGTGCCAGCAGCTTAGCGAGGTCCATCAAAGGAAACACCATATATTTT | CASSLARSIKGNTIYF
few | TRBJ2-3 | TRBV3-1 | TRBD2 | TGTGCCAGCAGCCAAGAGCGCCTAGCGGGAAGCACAGATACGCAGTATTTT | CASSQERLAGSTDTQYF
NA | TRBJ1-1 | TRBV7-2 | NA | TGTTCCAGAAGCTTAGAAGAGGGCACTGAATCTTTCTTT | CSRSLEEGTESFF
NA | TRBJ2-7 | TRBV7-3 | TRBD2 | TGTGCCAGCAGCCCGATCACTAGCGGGGGGGCCGGGACCCTCGACGAGCAGTACTTC | CASSPITSGGAGTLDEQYF
many | TRBJ1-2 | TRBV19 | NA | TGTGCCAGTAGGGAACACAGTTCGGGCTATGGCTACACCTTC | CASREHSSGYGYTF
NA | TRBJ2-1 | TRBV5-1 | TRBD2 | TGCGCCAGCAGCTTGACTAGCGGGGGCTTGAATGAGCAGTTCTTC | CASSLTSGGLNEQFF
NA | TRBJ2-5 | TRBV4-1 | NA | TGCGCCAGCAGCCAAGATCTTCTTGATGAAGAGACCCAGTACTTC | CASSQDLLDEETQYF
few | TRBJ2-5 | TRBV7-6 | TRBD1 | TGTGCTAGCAGCTTAACAGGGGGAATCCAAGAGACCCAGTACTTC | CASSLTGGIQETQYF
few | TRBJ1-2 | TRBV7-9 | NA | TGTGCCAGCAGCTCTACTGGAATTTTTAACTATGGCTACACCTTC | CASSSTGIFNYGYTF
NA | TRBJ2-3 | TRBV27 | NA | TGTGCCAGCAGCCTAATAAGGACCCGGGGTGATACGCAGTATTTT | CASSLIRTRGDTQYF
NA | TRBJ1-1 | TRBV28 | TRBD1 | TGTGCCAGCAGTTTATTAGGGGGCGGAAACGCTGAAGCTTTCTTT | CASSLLGGGNAEAFF
few | TRBJ2-2 | TRBV29-1 | TRBD2 | TGCAGCGTTGGTGGACTAGTTTTCGGGGAGCTGTTTTTT | CSVGGLVFGELFF
NA | TRBJ2-7 | TRBV28 | NA | TGTGCCAGCACTAAATCACTCGTCGCGGAGTCTTGCCACTTC | CASTKSLVAESCHF
NA | TRBJ1-5 | TRBV6-1 | TRBD1 | TGTGCCAGCAGTGAACAGACAGGGGCGGGTCAGCCCCAGAATTTT | CASSEQTGAGQPQNF
few | TRBJ1-1 | TRBV7-8 | NA | TGTGCCAGCAGCTTAGATTTCGGGGGTACTGAAGCTTTCTTT | CASSLDFGGTEAFF
once | TRBJ2-2 | TRBV7-6 | NA | TGTGCTAGCAGCTCGAACACCGGGGATCTGTTTTTT | CASSSNTGDLFF
few | TRBJ2-1 | TRBV7-6 | NA | TGTGCCAGCAGCTTAGTTGGGACGGCGGTCAACAATGAGCAGTTCTTC | CASSLVGTAVNNEQFF
NA | TRBJ2-3 | TRBV28 | TRBD2 | TGTGCCAGCAGTTTTCTAGCGGGAGGGCCCGGCACAGATACGCAGTATTTT | CASSFLAGGPGTDTQYF
NA | TRBJ1-5 | TRBV20-1 | NA | TGCAGTGCTAGTAGGATTTCAAAAACTCTAGGGGCCCAGCATTTT | CSASRISKTLGAQHF
many | TRBJ2-1 | TRBV7-2 | NA | TGTGCCAGCAGTTTGCACCGGGACTTTTCCTACAATGAGCAGTTCTTC | CASSLHRDFSYNEQFF
few | TRBJ1-4 | TRBV30 | NA | TGTGCCTGGAGTGTAAGGGCCAGAGGGCCTAATGAAAAACTGTTTTTT | CAWSVRARGPNEKLFF
many | TRBJ1-5 | TRBV7-6 | NA | TGTGCCAGCAGCCCGGAGGGAAATAGCAATCAGCCCCAGCATTTT | CASSPEGNSNQPQHF
NA | TRBJ1-6 | TRBV27 | NA | TGTGCCAGCAGTTTGAATGGGGTTTCACCCCTCCACTTT | CASSLNGVSPLHF
NA | TRBJ1-1 | TRBV3-1 | NA | TGTGCCAGCAGCCAAGTAGGAGAAGCTTTCTTT | CASSQVGEAFF
NA | TRBJ2-5 | TRBV19 | TRBD1 | TGTGCCAGTAGTGTGCCGGGACAGGGGTTTCAAGAGACCCAGTACTTC | CASSVPGQGFQETQYF
many | TRBJ1-1 | TRBV7-8 | NA | TGTGCCAGCAGCTTAGACAGAATGAACACTGAAGCTTTCTTT | CASSLDRMNTEAFF
few | TRBJ2-1 | TRBV11-2 | TRBD2 | TGTGCCAGCAGCTCCTATCGGGGGAGCGGGAGGGCCTCCTACAATGAGCAGTTCTTC | CASSSYRGSGRASYNEQFF
few | TRBJ2-7 | TRBV4-2 | NA | TGTGCCAGCAGCCAAGGGACATTCAACGAGCAGTACTTC | CASSQGTFNEQYF
few | TRBJ2-2 | TRBV19 | TRBD1 | TGTGCCAGTAGTATCGACAGGGGGACCGGGGAGCTGTTTTTT | CASSIDRGTGELFF
NA | TRBJ2-5 | TRBV10-1 | NA | TGCGCCAGCAGTGACGGGGAGACCCAGTACTTC | CASSDGETQYF
once | TRBJ2-7 | TRBV27 | NA | TGTGCCAGCAGTTTATCGGGGTTCGGAAGCTCCTACGAGCAGTACTTC | CASSLSGFGSSYEQYF
NA | TRBJ2-1 | TRBV19 | TRBD2 | TGTGCCAGTAGTGTCGGGACTAGCGGGAGAAATGAGCAGTTCTTC | CASSVGTSGRNEQFF
few | TRBJ1-1 | TRBV6-1 | NA | TGTGCCAGCAGTGAAGGGAGGGGGACCACTGAAGCTTTCTTT | CASSEGRGTTEAFF
few | TRBJ2-2 | TRBV7-2 | NA | TGTGCCAGCAGCTTAAAGGCCGGGGCCAACACCGGGGAGCTGTTTTTT | CASSLKAGANTGELFF
NA | TRBJ1-2 | TRBV7-6 | NA | TGTGCCAGCAGCTTAGAAACGCTACTAACTAACTATGGCTACACCTTC | CASSLETLLTNYGYTF
many | TRBJ1-2 | TRBV7-2 | NA | TGTGCCAGCAGCTTAGCCAAGGGCAACTATGGCTACACCTTC | CASSLAKGNYGYTF
NA | TRBJ1-2 | TRBV7-2 | NA | TGTGCCAGCAGCTTAGATGGGCAGGCGCGGGCAGGCTACACCTTC | CASSLDGQARAGYTF